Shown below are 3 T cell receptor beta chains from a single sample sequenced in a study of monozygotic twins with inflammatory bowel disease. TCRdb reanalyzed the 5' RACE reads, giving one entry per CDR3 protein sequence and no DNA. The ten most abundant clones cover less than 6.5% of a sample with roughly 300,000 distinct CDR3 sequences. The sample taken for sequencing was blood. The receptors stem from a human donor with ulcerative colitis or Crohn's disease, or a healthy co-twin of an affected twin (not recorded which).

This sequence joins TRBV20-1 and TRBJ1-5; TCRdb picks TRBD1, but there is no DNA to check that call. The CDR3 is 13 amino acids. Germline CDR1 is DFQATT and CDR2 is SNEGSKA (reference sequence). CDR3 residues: CSATGGVYQPQHF.

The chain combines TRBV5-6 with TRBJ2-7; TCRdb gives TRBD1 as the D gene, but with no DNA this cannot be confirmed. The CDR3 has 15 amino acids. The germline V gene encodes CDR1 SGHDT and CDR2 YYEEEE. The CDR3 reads CASSLRRDGSYEQYF.

The chain's CDR3 is CASSQDNTYSPLHF. The J gene is TRBJ1-6, the V gene TRBV4-3. CDR1 is LGHNA and CDR2 is YSLEER in the germline V gene. This CDR3 has 14 residues.